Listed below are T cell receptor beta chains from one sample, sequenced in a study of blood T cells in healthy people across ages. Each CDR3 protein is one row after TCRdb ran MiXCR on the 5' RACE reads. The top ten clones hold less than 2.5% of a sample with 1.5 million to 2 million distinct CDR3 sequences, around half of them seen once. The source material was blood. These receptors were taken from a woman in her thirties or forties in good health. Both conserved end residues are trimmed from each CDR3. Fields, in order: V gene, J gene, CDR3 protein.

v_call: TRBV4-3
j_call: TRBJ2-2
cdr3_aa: ASSQDWLSSGELF

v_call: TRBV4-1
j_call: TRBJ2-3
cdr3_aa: ASSQDFHASGGQGTDTQY

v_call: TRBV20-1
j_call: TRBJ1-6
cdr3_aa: SAIPRDNSPLH

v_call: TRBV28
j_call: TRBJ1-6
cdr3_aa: AVMTESYNSPLH

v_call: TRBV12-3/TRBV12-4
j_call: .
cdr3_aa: ASSFPRRQTQY

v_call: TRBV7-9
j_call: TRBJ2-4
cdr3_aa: ASSSVGQAAPPRY

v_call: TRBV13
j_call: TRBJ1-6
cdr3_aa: ASTLNGGSYNSPLH

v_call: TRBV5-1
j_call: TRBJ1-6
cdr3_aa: ASSPGDYSPLH

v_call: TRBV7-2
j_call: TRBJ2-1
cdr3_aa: ASSLGTSNMVQF

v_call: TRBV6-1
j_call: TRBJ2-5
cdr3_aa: ALTPGSKETQY

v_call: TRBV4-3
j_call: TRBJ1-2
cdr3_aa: ASSTQTGNSGYT

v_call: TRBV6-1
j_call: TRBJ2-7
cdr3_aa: ASTDRPHEQY

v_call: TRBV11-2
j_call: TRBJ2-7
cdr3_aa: ASSFGTGNYEQY

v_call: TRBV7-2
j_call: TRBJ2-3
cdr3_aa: ASSFRDRGDTQY

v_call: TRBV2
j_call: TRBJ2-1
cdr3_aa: ASSEGGAVYNEQF

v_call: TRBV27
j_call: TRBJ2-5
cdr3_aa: ASSGRTGGLEETQY

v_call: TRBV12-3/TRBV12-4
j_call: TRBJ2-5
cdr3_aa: ASSLGEQRETQY

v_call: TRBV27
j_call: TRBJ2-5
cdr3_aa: ASSKGGALWETQY

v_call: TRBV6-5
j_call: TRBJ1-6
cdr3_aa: ASRPGRTNNSPLH

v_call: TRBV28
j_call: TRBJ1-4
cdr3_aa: ASSLLAGDEKLF

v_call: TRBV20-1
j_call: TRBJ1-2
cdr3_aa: SARETGVRGYYGYT

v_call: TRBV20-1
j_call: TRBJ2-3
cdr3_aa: SARDLNGRDTQY

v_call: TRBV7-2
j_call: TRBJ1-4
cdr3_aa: ASTTYATNEKLF

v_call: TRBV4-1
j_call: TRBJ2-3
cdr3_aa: ASSQGTGDTQY

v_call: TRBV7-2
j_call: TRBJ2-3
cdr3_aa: ASSLEMIDTQY

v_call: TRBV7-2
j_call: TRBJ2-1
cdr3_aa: ASSLVEPRMNNEQF

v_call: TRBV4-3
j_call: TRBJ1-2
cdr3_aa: ASSLLNQGANYGYT

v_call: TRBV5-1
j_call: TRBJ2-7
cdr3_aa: ASRTPGRSYEQY

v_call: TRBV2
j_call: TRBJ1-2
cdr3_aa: ASSELGRYYGYT

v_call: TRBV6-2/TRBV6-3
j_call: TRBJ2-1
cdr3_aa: ASSHPPEVKRDNEQF

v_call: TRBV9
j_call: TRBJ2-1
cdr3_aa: AGSVDSEQF

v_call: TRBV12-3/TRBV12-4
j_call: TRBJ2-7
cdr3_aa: ASSQYRGTYEQY

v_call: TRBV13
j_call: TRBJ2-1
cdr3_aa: ASSFKTESSYNEQF

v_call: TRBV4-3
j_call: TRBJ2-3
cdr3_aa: ASSQDIGGGSDTQY

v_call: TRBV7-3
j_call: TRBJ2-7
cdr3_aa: ASLSLTDPNHEQY

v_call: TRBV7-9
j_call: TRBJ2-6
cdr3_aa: ASSFSDRGRSTGANVLT

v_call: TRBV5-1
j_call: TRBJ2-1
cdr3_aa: ASSLVAGSNEQF

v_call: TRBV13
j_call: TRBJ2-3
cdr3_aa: ASSSIKTLYPTDTQY

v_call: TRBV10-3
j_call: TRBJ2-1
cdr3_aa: AISEYSVQEYYNEQF

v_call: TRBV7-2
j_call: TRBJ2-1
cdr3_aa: ASSSEGVGGRRGVQF

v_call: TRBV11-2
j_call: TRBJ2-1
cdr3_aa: VSRKSSGTATYNEQF

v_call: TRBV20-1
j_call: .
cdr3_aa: SARGGGGADEQY

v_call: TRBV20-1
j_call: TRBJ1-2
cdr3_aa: SAPRRLSTGGIMDGYT

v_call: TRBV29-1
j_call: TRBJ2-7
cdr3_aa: SVGIGQGVYEQY

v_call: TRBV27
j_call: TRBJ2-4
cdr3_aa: ASGPTGVGNIQY

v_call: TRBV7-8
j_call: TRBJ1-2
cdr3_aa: ASSLDRVTVNYGYT

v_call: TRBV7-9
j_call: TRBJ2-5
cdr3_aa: ASSPAIQQETQY

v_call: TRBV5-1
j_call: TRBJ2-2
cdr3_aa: ASSELTGEGTGELF

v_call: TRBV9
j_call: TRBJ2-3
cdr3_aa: ASSAGTSGITDTQY

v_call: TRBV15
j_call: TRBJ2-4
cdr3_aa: ATSRSPGTGNLAKNIQY

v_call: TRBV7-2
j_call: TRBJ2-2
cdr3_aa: ASSPLAGGRNTGELF